This note documents a single TCR beta chain sequence. Clones were read by immunoSEQ multiplex PCR, and TCRdb kept only the in-frame ones, dropping some. The data contain 200,000 to 250,000 clones, approximately 78% of them singletons. This record comes from a study of blood T cell repertoires in COVID-19. For the study at large: Some COVID-19 samples were acute and others convalescent; all came from the United States, Italy and Spain.

Trimming at V came to 2 bases and at J to 4 bases, leaving 9 bases not matched to a gene. The CDR3 is made up of 17 amino acids. Germline V gives CDR1 LNHNV, CDR2 YYDKDF (reference sequence). The chain joins TRBV15 to TRBJ1-5; 9 bases line up with TRBD1. This clonotype was obtained from a woman in her seventies with COVID-19, enrolled during active disease. The sequenced material came from peripheral blood. DNA for the CDR3: TGTGCCACCAGCAGACTAGCCTCGGGACAGGGAAATCAGCCCCAGCATTTT. Translated: CATSRLASGQGNQPQHF.